This is a list of T cell receptor beta chains from one sample in a study of cytomegalovirus exposure and HLA in healthy donors. Produced via immunoSEQ multiplex PCR; TCRdb's table is partial and in-frame only. The sample lists 130,000 to 150,000 clones, about three quarters occurring once. The sample was PBMCs. These receptors were collected from a man in his forties in good health and CMV-seropositive. CDR3s include the opening cysteine and the closing phenylalanine or tryptophan. Fields, in order: J gene, V gene, CDR3 protein.

J gene: TRBJ2-3
V gene: TRBV9
CDR3 protein: CASSQKVGLLTDTQYF

J gene: TRBJ2-7
V gene: TRBV6-5
CDR3 protein: CASSYSRPGANEQYF

J gene: TRBJ2-3
V gene: TRBV5-6
CDR3 protein: CASTNWGGSGYTQYF

J gene: TRBJ2-1
V gene: TRBV28
CDR3 protein: CASSSPAGGRDEQFF

J gene: TRBJ1-2
V gene: TRBV29-1
CDR3 protein: CSATPGGWNGYTF

J gene: TRBJ2-3
V gene: TRBV27
CDR3 protein: CASSLLAGGPLYTQYF

J gene: TRBJ1-5
V gene: TRBV2
CDR3 protein: CASSGGTVDYNQPQHF

J gene: TRBJ1-1
V gene: TRBV6-5
CDR3 protein: CASSRGLGTEAFF

J gene: TRBJ1-5
V gene: TRBV6-5
CDR3 protein: CASSTAGGGQPQHF

J gene: TRBJ1-4
V gene: TRBV19
CDR3 protein: CASSMTGDEKLFF

J gene: TRBJ2-2
V gene: TRBV6-1
CDR3 protein: CAHSGRGTGELFF

J gene: TRBJ1-1
V gene: TRBV2
CDR3 protein: CASGIGVGTEAFF

J gene: TRBJ1-1
V gene: TRBV6-1
CDR3 protein: CASSSPGTEAFF

J gene: TRBJ2-1
V gene: TRBV5-4
CDR3 protein: CASSVGTSGYNEQFF

J gene: TRBJ1-4
V gene: TRBV28
CDR3 protein: CASSLTVPRESSGLNEKLFF

J gene: TRBJ1-2
V gene: TRBV7-2
CDR3 protein: CASSTTPIVGGYTF

J gene: TRBJ1-2
V gene: TRBV19
CDR3 protein: CASSIGGGNYGYTF

J gene: TRBJ2-7
V gene: TRBV30
CDR3 protein: CAWSDHTIVSEQYF

J gene: TRBJ1-4
V gene: TRBV7-9
CDR3 protein: CASSLAGAEKLFF

J gene: TRBJ1-5
V gene: TRBV27
CDR3 protein: CASRSIQGARQPQHF

J gene: TRBJ2-1
V gene: TRBV5-4
CDR3 protein: CASSRSDEQFF

J gene: TRBJ1-4
V gene: TRBV7-9
CDR3 protein: CASSLGQGARVEKLFF

J gene: TRBJ1-6
V gene: TRBV28
CDR3 protein: CASNLKTGASYNSPLHF

J gene: TRBJ1-6
V gene: TRBV4-3
CDR3 protein: CASSLQGGGDSPLHF

J gene: TRBJ1-1
V gene: TRBV19
CDR3 protein: CASSIQGTNTEAFF

J gene: TRBJ2-1
V gene: TRBV18
CDR3 protein: CASSPRTSGAADSSYNEQFF

J gene: TRBJ1-4
V gene: TRBV13
CDR3 protein: CASSLGHPRGEKLFF

J gene: TRBJ2-3
V gene: TRBV6-6
CDR3 protein: CASISGGALLSDTQYF

J gene: TRBJ1-3
V gene: TRBV7-9
CDR3 protein: CASSFPQSPSLSGNTIYF

J gene: TRBJ1-1
V gene: TRBV5-6
CDR3 protein: CASSLDGNSAFF

J gene: TRBJ2-7
V gene: TRBV28
CDR3 protein: CASTEGVTFSYEQYF

J gene: TRBJ1-4
V gene: TRBV6-5
CDR3 protein: CASSLTGSNEKLFF

J gene: TRBJ2-1
V gene: TRBV7-9
CDR3 protein: CASSLRGSGGARSYNEQFF

J gene: TRBJ1-1
V gene: TRBV7-9
CDR3 protein: CASSLAGGGIGEAFF

J gene: TRBJ2-1
V gene: TRBV6-5
CDR3 protein: CASSSPRTGLLDEQFF

J gene: TRBJ2-7
V gene: TRBV5-5
CDR3 protein: CANSPVPKRGSPYEQYF

J gene: TRBJ1-1
V gene: TRBV30
CDR3 protein: CAWSLTRGTEAFF

J gene: TRBJ1-1
V gene: TRBV30
CDR3 protein: CAWGGRNTEAFF

J gene: TRBJ1-2
V gene: TRBV27
CDR3 protein: CASSSIQGSGYGYTF

J gene: TRBJ2-3
V gene: TRBV29-1
CDR3 protein: CSVPKPPDTQYF

J gene: TRBJ1-5
V gene: TRBV29-1
CDR3 protein: CSVSQGINQPQHF

J gene: TRBJ2-7
V gene: TRBV11-3
CDR3 protein: CASSRDRGYEQYF

J gene: TRBJ1-6
V gene: TRBV9
CDR3 protein: CASSVSGGLNSPLHF

J gene: TRBJ2-2
V gene: TRBV30
CDR3 protein: CAWSSGSLTGELFF

J gene: TRBJ2-7
V gene: TRBV7-2
CDR3 protein: CASSQGGEQYF

J gene: TRBJ2-7
V gene: TRBV5-6
CDR3 protein: CASSLGQGLYYEQYF

J gene: TRBJ2-7
V gene: TRBV4-3
CDR3 protein: CASSQVHSDLPYEQYF

J gene: TRBJ2-7
V gene: TRBV5-6
CDR3 protein: CASSLGGYGEQYF

J gene: TRBJ2-6
V gene: TRBV6-5
CDR3 protein: CASSFIGSGANVLTF

J gene: TRBJ2-7
V gene: TRBV5-1
CDR3 protein: CASSYTGSAYEQYF